A single sample gave rise to the 26 T cell receptor beta chains below, sequenced in a study of blood T cell repertoires in COVID-19. The method was immunoSEQ multiplex PCR; TCRdb's version includes in-frame clones alone and lacks a portion of them. This table holds under 250,000 clones, approximately 91% found once. Specimen: peripheral blood. These TCRs come from a woman in her 40s with acute or convalescent COVID-19.

This clone was counted a few times. This sequence joins TRBV4-1 and TRBJ1-5; 8 bases map to TRBD1. The length of the CDR3 is 15 residues. The V gene's germline CDR1 is MGHRA and CDR2 YSYEKL. V dropped 2 bases and J dropped 7; count of bases not matched to a gene: 7. In nucleotides, the CDR3 is TGCGCCAGCAGCCAAAGTCAGGGGGCCGGGCAGCCCCAGCATTTT. As protein: CASSQSQGAGQPQHF.

The chain recombines TRBV5-6 with TRBJ1-1; weak D call: TRBD1 (6 bases). Germline V gene sequence: CDR1 SGHDT, CDR2 YYEEEE. Trimming removed 4 bases from V and 11 bases from J, with 15 bases in between. The CDR3 consists of 12 residues. CDR3 coding DNA: TGTGCCAGCAGCGGACACAGGGCTGGGGCTTTCTTT. As protein: CASSGHRAGAFF.

V is TRBV5-1 and J is TRBJ1-3; D is unclear. The V gene's germline CDR1 is SGHRS and CDR2 YFSETQ. V lost 1 base to trimming and J lost 0 bases, with 8 bases between them. This CDR3 comprises 15 residues. The CDR3 protein is CASSLMGDSGNTIYF. CDR3 in DNA: TGCGCCAGCAGCTTGATGGGAGACTCTGGAAACACCATATATTTT.

The CDR3 bases are TGTGCCAGTAGTACGACCCGGGACTTGGGACATGAAAAACTGTTTTTT. Translated, it gives CASSTTRDLGHEKLFF. This chain uses TRBV19 with TRBJ1-4; TRBD1 might be the D (5 bases). CDR3 size: 16 residues. V was clipped by 4 bases and J by 6 bases, with 18 bases between them. Germline V CDR1 and CDR2: LNHDA, SQIVND (reference sequence).

This chain joins TRBV28 and TRBJ1-2; D possibly corresponds to TRBD1 (5 bases). This CDR3 comprises 15 residues. Germline-derived CDR1 and CDR2 are MDHEN and SYDVKM. V was trimmed by 10 bases and J by 1 base, leaving 19 bases between them. In nucleotides, the CDR3 is TGTGCCATCTCGGAGAGACAGCCTGTTAACTATGGCTACACCTTC. It encodes CAISERQPVNYGYTF.

The chain carries TRBV15 and TRBJ1-2; possible D gene TRBD1, 5 bases. V lost 0 bases and J lost 4, with 18 bases in between. The germline V gene encodes CDR1 LNHNV and CDR2 YYDKDF (reference sequence). The CDR3 loop spans 17 amino acids. The CDR3, as DNA: TGTGCCACCAGCAGAGATCGGGGGTCCGGAATGAGCTATGGCTACACCTTC. It encodes CATSRDRGSGMSYGYTF.

The rearrangement uses TRBV30 and TRBJ1-2, with 9 nucleotides matching TRBD1. The CDR3 is 13 amino acids. Unmatched junction bases numbered 6, after V lost 3 bases and J lost 7 bases. The V gene's germline CDR1 is GTSNPN and CDR2 SVGIG (reference sequence). The CDR3 DNA is TGTGCCTGGAGCGTAGACAGGGGGTCTGGCTACACCTTC. Protein sequence: CAWSVDRGSGYTF.

This chain links TRBV25-1 with TRBJ2-1; 12 nucleotides match TRBD2. The CDR3 totals 15 residues. Germline loops: CDR1 MGHDK, CDR2 SYGVNS. J gave up 8 bases and V 7 bases, and 9 bases lay outside the gene matches. This CDR3 is CASKGLGLAGYEQFF. CDR3 coding DNA: TGTGCCAGCAAAGGTCTAGGACTAGCGGGGTATGAGCAGTTCTTC.

V is TRBV27 and J is TRBJ2-5; 8 bases map to TRBD2. Germline V gene sequence: CDR1 MNHEY, CDR2 SMNVEV (reference sequence). The V and J ends lost 8 bases and 1 base, in that order; junction bases with no gene match: 15. There are 17 residues in the CDR3. The CDR3 here is CASGGAPIAGLQETQYF. The CDR3 DNA reads TGTGCCAGCGGAGGGGCGCCGATAGCGGGGCTCCAAGAGACCCAGTACTTC.

This chain joins TRBV4-1 and TRBJ2-1; D remains unclear. This CDR3 has 18 residues. Germline V gene lookup returns CDR1 MGHRA and CDR2 YSYEKL. The V end was cut by 0 bases, the J end by 0 bases, with 15 bases between. CDR3 nucleotides: TGCGCCAGCAGCCAAGATCGGCGGAGAGGAAGCTCCTACAATGAGCAGTTCTTC. It is translated as CASSQDRRRGSSYNEQFF.

The gene calls are TRBV10-3 and TRBJ1-2; 8 bases agree with TRBD1. Germline assignment: CDR1 ENHRY and CDR2 SYGVKD. The J segment lost 7 bases and the V segment lost 4 bases, leaving 8 bases of the junction unmatched. This CDR3 contains 14 residues. The CDR3 is CAISADRERTGYTF. The DNA of the CDR3 is TGTGCCATCAGTGCGGACAGGGAGCGCACTGGCTACACCTTC.

The rearrangement uses TRBV27 and TRBJ1-2; the match to TRBD1 covers 11 bases. CDR1 is MNHEY and CDR2 is SMNVEV in the germline V gene (reference sequence). Unmatched junction bases numbered 9, after V lost 5 bases and J lost 4 bases. This CDR3 region has 16 residues. CDR3 amino acids: CASSKGRTGGSYGYTF. DNA of the CDR3: TGTGCCAGCAGTAAAGGCCGGACAGGGGGCAGCTATGGCTACACCTTC.

The chain has TRBV11-2 and TRBJ1-2; D call uncertain. The CDR3 is 13 residues long. V lost 3 bases, J lost 0 bases, and 5 bases lay in between. Per germline, CDR1 SGHAT and CDR2 FQNNGV. The CDR3 loop is CASSFETNYGYTF. As DNA, the CDR3 is TGTGCCAGCAGCTTCGAGACTAACTATGGCTACACCTTC.

The genes are TRBV7-2 and TRBJ1-6, with unresolved D. CDR1 and CDR2 (germline): SGHTA, FQGNSA. This CDR3 has 16 amino acids. V lost 0 bases to trimming and J lost 5 bases, with 11 bases between them. CDR3 coding DNA: TGTGCCAGCAGCTTAGCGGCACCAGGCAATAATTCACCCCTCCACTTT. The encoded protein is CASSLAAPGNNSPLHF.

The V gene is TRBV4-1, the J gene TRBJ1-1; 8 positions match TRBD1. Germline assignment: CDR1 MGHRA and CDR2 YSYEKL. The CDR3 contains 16 residues. Trimming cost V 1 base and J 1 base; bases outside gene matches: 5. In DNA, the CDR3 is TGCGCCAGCAGCCAAGGGCCAGGGGGCGCGAACACTGAAGCTTTCTTT. Its protein product is CASSQGPGGANTEAFF.

This clone was counted a single time. This chain uses TRBV6-2 or TRBV6-3 with TRBJ2-7, with a weak D call TRBD2 (7 bases). The ends were cut back, 6 bases at V and 3 bases at J, with 18 bases in the middle. Germline V lookup: CDR1 MNHEY, CDR2 SVGEGT. The CDR3 spans 15 residues. The CDR3 loop reads CASRPSKGGGYEQYV. The CDR3 coding sequence is TGTGCCAGCAGGCCTAGTAAAGGGGGGGGCTACGAGCAGTACGTC.

V and J are TRBV19 and TRBJ1-5; D remains unclear. Between the trimmed V and J ends, which lost 0 bases and 10 bases, there was a span of 7 bases. Germline V gene lookup returns CDR1 LNHDA and CDR2 SQIVND (reference sequence). The CDR3 contains 12 residues. CDR3 region: CASSIDTTPQHF. CDR3 sequence (DNA): TGTGCCAGTAGTATAGACACCACACCCCAGCATTTT.

The V gene is TRBV4-1, the J gene TRBJ2-1; 9 bases agree with TRBD2. Trimming cost V 3 bases and J 7 bases; bases outside gene matches: 16. Germline values: CDR1 MGHRA, CDR2 YSYEKL. There are 18 residues in the CDR3. CDR3 sequence: CASSQGGWGTSTINEQFF. In DNA form, the CDR3 reads TGCGCCAGCAGCCAGGGCGGATGGGGGACTAGCACTATAAATGAGCAGTTCTTC.

This chain connects TRBV10-3 to TRBJ2-3; D perhaps matches TRBD2 (5 bases). The CDR3 contains 14 residues. The germline V gene has CDR1 ENHRY and CDR2 SYGVKD. With 7 bases removed from V and 3 bases from J, the gap between germline ends came to 14 bases. The CDR3 loop is CAITPRATTDTQYF. The CDR3 bases are TGTGCCATCACCCCGAGGGCAACGACAGATACGCAGTATTTT.

The chain recombines TRBV12-3 or TRBV12-4 with TRBJ2-3, with 7 bases aligning to TRBD1. After removal of 2 bases from V and 7 bases from J, the junction contained 3 bases not matched to a gene. This CDR3 has 13 amino acids. In nucleotides, the CDR3 is TGTGCCAGCAGTTTATGGGACAGCCATACGCAGTATTTT. Its protein is CASSLWDSHTQYF.

The genes are TRBV9 and TRBJ1-6, with D unresolved. The CDR3 sequence is 16 residues long. The germline V gene has CDR1 SGDLS and CDR2 YYNGEE. With 0 bases removed from V and 7 bases from J, the gap between germline ends came to 14 bases. The CDR3 region is CASSVGPEVRNSPLHF. The CDR3 nucleotides are TGTGCCAGCAGCGTAGGCCCGGAAGTCAGGAATTCACCCCTCCACTTT.

The chain couples TRBV2 to TRBJ2-1, with 8 bases aligning to TRBD2. The V gene end was trimmed by 0 bases and the J gene end by 0 bases; junction bases not matched to a gene: 4. This CDR3 is 17 amino acids long. The germline V gene has CDR1 SNHLY and CDR2 FYNNEI. In nucleotides, the CDR3 is TGTGCCAGCAGTGAAGCCCCGAGCGGGAGCTCCTACAATGAGCAGTTCTTC. Protein sequence: CASSEAPSGSSYNEQFF.

The gene calls are TRBV12-3 or TRBV12-4 and TRBJ1-1; D uncertain. The CDR3 contains 13 residues. Trimming cost V 2 bases and J 1 base, with 5 bases left between them. CDR3 in DNA: TGTGCCAGCAGTTTAAGTAGGAACACTGAAGCTTTCTTT. As protein: CASSLSRNTEAFF.

The chain recombines TRBV10-3 with TRBJ2-6; possibly TRBD1 for D (5 bases). The CDR3 length is 15 residues. CDR1 and CDR2 from the germline V gene are ENHRY and SYGVKD. With 8 bases removed from V and 0 bases from J, the gap between germline ends came to 11 bases. The CDR3 loop reads CAIWSGPSGANVLTF. The CDR3 nucleotides read TGTGCCATCTGGTCAGGGCCCTCTGGGGCCAACGTCCTGACTTTC.

The rearrangement joins TRBV3-1 (or the pseudogene TRBV3-2) to TRBJ2-5; 7 nucleotides match TRBD1. Germline CDR1 and CDR2: LGHDT and YNNKEL (reference sequence). The ends lost 4 bases at V and 3 bases at J; junction bases unmatched: 8. This CDR3 spans 15 amino acids. The CDR3 region is CASSRPTGRKETQYF. Written as DNA, the CDR3 is TGTGCCAGCAGCCGACCGACAGGGCGGAAAGAGACCCAGTACTTC.

V gene TRBV27 combines with J gene TRBJ1-6, with D possibly matching TRBD1 (5 bases). CDR3 length: 15 residues. Germline values: CDR1 MNHEY, CDR2 SMNVEV (reference sequence). V lost 4 bases and J lost 1, with 8 bases in between. This CDR3 is CASSSRGSYNSPLHF. CDR3 DNA sequence: TGTGCCAGCAGTTCTAGGGGTTCCTATAATTCACCCCTCCACTTT.